This T cell receptor (beta chain) is from a study of monozygotic twins with inflammatory bowel disease. Findings and limits, study-wide: IBD patients showed reduced TCRbeta diversity (inverse Simpson) versus healthy co-twins. Healthy twins showed more clonotype sharing with others than IBD patients, especially patients with disease activity.

Total RNA amounting to about 3,300 ng went into each TCR library. TCRdb reprocessed the 5' RACE reads and keeps a single row for each CDR3 protein, giving no DNA. This sample's clone table lists about 330,000 distinct CDR3 sequences. Germline assignment: CDR1 SGHAT and CDR2 FQNNGV. The CDR3 length is 16 residues. In regard to this clonotype: Antigen unknown.

This receptor was obtained from a human donor with ulcerative colitis or Crohn's disease, or a healthy co-twin of an affected twin (not recorded which). The chain employs TRBV11-2 and TRBJ2-7; TCRdb designates TRBD2, a call that cannot be tested without DNA. Specimen: blood. The CDR3 loop is CASSQRTSGASYEQYF.